This note documents a single T cell receptor (beta chain) sequence. This record belongs to a study of CD8+ T cells in alopecia areata. Investigators isolated RNA and reverse transcribed it into cDNA to act as the sequencing template. The data were produced by immunoSEQ multiplex PCR, yet TCRdb's version contains in-frame clones alone and is incomplete. The data contain hundreds of thousands of clones, around 66% of them singletons. The germline V gene has CDR1 SGHTA and CDR2 FQGNSA. V was trimmed by 2 bases and J by 6 bases, leaving 11 bases between them. CDR3 size: 14 residues. Treatment defined: oral pan-JAK inhibitor, 5-10 mg twice daily.

The rearrangement links TRBV7-2 to TRBJ1-5; perhaps TRBD1 as D (6 bases). Here the sequenced sample was CD4+ T cells sorted from blood, taken at week 44, from a patient treated with tofacitinib. This TCR was sampled from a human donor with alopecia areata. The CDR3 here is CASSLSVGGQPQHF. The CDR3 DNA reads as TGTGCCAGCAGCTTAAGCGTAGGGGGTCAGCCCCAGCATTTT.